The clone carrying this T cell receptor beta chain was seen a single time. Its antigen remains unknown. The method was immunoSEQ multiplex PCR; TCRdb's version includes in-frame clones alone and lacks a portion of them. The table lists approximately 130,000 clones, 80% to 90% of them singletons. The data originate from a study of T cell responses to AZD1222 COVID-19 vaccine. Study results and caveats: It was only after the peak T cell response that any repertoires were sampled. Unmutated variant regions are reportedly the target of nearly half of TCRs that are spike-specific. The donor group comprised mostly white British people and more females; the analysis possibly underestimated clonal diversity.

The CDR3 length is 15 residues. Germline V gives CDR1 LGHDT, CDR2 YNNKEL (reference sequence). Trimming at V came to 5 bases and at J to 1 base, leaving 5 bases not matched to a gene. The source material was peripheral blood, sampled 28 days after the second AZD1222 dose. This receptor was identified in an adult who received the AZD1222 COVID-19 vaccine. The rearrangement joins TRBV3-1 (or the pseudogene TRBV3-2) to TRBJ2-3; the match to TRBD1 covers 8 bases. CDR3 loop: CASSSQTGGTDTQYF. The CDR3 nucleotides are TGTGCCAGCAGCTCGCAGACAGGGGGCACAGATACGCAGTATTTT.